What follows are 16 T cell receptor beta chains derived from one specimen sequenced in a study of beta chain features in type 1 diabetes. The investigators reverse transcribed all of the isolated RNA, so they sequenced expressed TCRB transcripts. Clones were sequenced by immunoSEQ multiplex PCR, and TCRdb holds only the in-frame ones, with some missing. The data show about 620,000 clones, roughly a sixth seen once. Sequencing was carried out using naive CD4+ T cells from blood. These TCRs come from a man younger than 30 in good health.

The V call is TRBV18, the J call TRBJ1-1; TRBD1 is a possible D gene (6 bases). Germline V gene data show CDR1 as KGHSH and CDR2 as LQKENI. V gave up 5 bases and J gave up 7 bases, with 11 bases separating them. The CDR3 sequence is 12 residues long. CDR3 nucleotide sequence: TGTGCCAGCTCATTACAGGGTATTGAAGCTTTCTTT. This sequence encodes CASSLQGIEAFF.

The CDR3 DNA follows: TGTGCCAGCAGCTTAGGCACTAGCGGGAGCGCCTCCTACAATGAGCAGTTCTTC. Translated: CASSLGTSGSASYNEQFF. The chain employs TRBV7-7 and TRBJ2-1, with 11 bases identical to TRBD2. Germline V gene sequence: CDR1 SSHAT, CDR2 FNYEAQ (reference sequence). The CDR3 runs to 18 residues. The J segment lost 0 bases and the V segment lost 1 base, leaving 5 bases of the junction unmatched.

The chain employs TRBV6-5 and TRBJ2-7; 7 bases agree with TRBD1. The CDR3 length is 15 residues. V gave up 7 bases and J gave up 2 bases; unmatched junction bases: 11. Germline V lookup: CDR1 MNHEY, CDR2 SVGAGI. CDR3: CASTPGGTGAYEQYF. The CDR3 bases are TGTGCCAGCACCCCAGGGGGAACAGGGGCCTACGAGCAGTACTTC.

This sequence joins TRBV19 and TRBJ2-7, with 12 bases fitting TRBD1. Germline V CDR1 and CDR2: LNHDA, SQIVND (reference sequence). The CDR3 contains 15 residues. J lost 2 bases, V lost 4 bases, and 3 bases had no gene match. The CDR3 here is CASSRGQGAAYEQYF. CDR3 in DNA: TGTGCCAGTAGTAGGGGACAGGGGGCCGCCTACGAGCAGTACTTC.

This chain joins TRBV25-1 and TRBJ2-2; D is possibly TRBD1 (6 bases). Per the germline V gene, CDR1 is MGHDK and CDR2 is SYGVNS. Trimming shortened V by 4 bases and J by 2 bases, and 17 bases separated the two germline ends. This CDR3 is 17 amino acids long. DNA for the CDR3: TGTGCCAGCAGTGCCCCACCTGGGACATTAAACACCGGGGAGCTGTTTTTT. This sequence encodes CASSAPPGTLNTGELFF.

The J gene is TRBJ2-5, the V gene TRBV5-4, with D uncertain. With 5 bases removed from V and 1 base from J, the gap between germline ends came to 9 bases. This CDR3 has 13 residues. CDR1 is SGHNT, CDR2 YYREEE, per germline (reference sequence). CDR3 in DNA: TGTGCCAGCAGTCGCGATCCCCAAGAGACCCAGTACTTC. Translated: CASSRDPQETQYF.

The CDR3 loop is CASSLTAETQYF. CDR3 in DNA: TGTGCCAGCAGCTTAACAGCAGAGACCCAGTACTTC. The chain has TRBV7-3 and TRBJ2-5; the D is unclear. The CDR3 runs 12 residues. The V and J ends lost 0 bases and 4 bases respectively, with 3 bases between them. The germline CDR1 and CDR2 sequences are SGHTA and FQGTGA.

As concerns this clone: Other DNA sequences in this specimen translate into the identical CDR3. The V and J genes are TRBV9 and TRBJ1-1; D is perhaps TRBD1 (5 bases). There are 15 residues in the CDR3. V was clipped by 0 bases and J by 1 base, with 10 bases between them. The germline CDR1 and CDR2 sequences are SGDLS and YYNGEE. The CDR3 is CASSVAGRENTEAFF. The CDR3 DNA sequence: TGTGCCAGCAGCGTAGCTGGCAGGGAGAACACTGAAGCTTTCTTT.

A few counts support this clone. This chain links TRBV29-1 with TRBJ2-2; 12 bases are shared with TRBD1. The CDR3 is 14 amino acids. Germline V gene sequence: CDR1 SQVTM, CDR2 ANQGSEA. The V segment lost 3 bases and the J segment 6 bases; nucleotides outside the gene matches: 2. The CDR3 here is CSVDRDRGPGELFF. The CDR3 DNA reads TGCAGCGTTGATAGGGACAGGGGGCCCGGGGAGCTGTTTTTT.

To note about this clone: The identical CDR3 is also encoded by other nucleotide sequences in the sample. This sequence joins TRBV2 and TRBJ1-5; TRBD1 aligns across 7 bases. Unmatched junction bases numbered 8, after V lost 7 bases and J lost 5 bases. This CDR3 contains 14 residues. Germline V gene data show CDR1 as SNHLY and CDR2 as FYNNEI. For the CDR3, the DNA is TGTGCCAGCATTGGGGACAGCTATTATCAGCCCCAGCATTTT. Translated, it gives CASIGDSYYQPQHF.

The chain uses TRBV7-9 and TRBJ1-1; D not resolved. This CDR3 has 13 residues. The V gene lost 0 bases and the J gene lost 1 base, with 3 bases spanning the gap. Germline V CDR1 and CDR2: SEHNR, FQNEAQ (reference sequence). The CDR3 sequence is CASSLAANTEAFF. CDR3 DNA sequence: TGTGCCAGCAGCTTAGCAGCGAACACTGAAGCTTTCTTT.

The rearrangement uses TRBV6-6 and TRBJ1-5, with D unclear. There are 12 residues in the CDR3. Per germline, CDR1 MNHNY and CDR2 SVGAGI (reference sequence). V lost 4 bases and J lost 5, with 6 bases in between. The chain's CDR3 is CASSSRDQPQHF. The CDR3 nucleotides are TGTGCCAGCAGTTCCCGGGATCAGCCCCAGCATTTT.

This clone was detected only a few times. The chain couples TRBV7-9 to TRBJ1-2, with D maybe TRBD1 (6 bases). The length of the CDR3 is 12 residues. Trimming pared 6 bases from V and 6 bases from J, leaving 11 bases between. Germline CDR1 SEHNR, CDR2 FQNEAQ (reference sequence). The CDR3 reads CASSRTDDGYTF. CDR3 nucleotides: TGTGCCAGCAGTCGGACAGACGATGGCTACACCTTC.

A remark on this clone: Within the sample, other DNA sequences also encode this same CDR3. The genes are TRBV28 and TRBJ1-1; perhaps TRBD1 as D (6 bases). Trimming removed 5 bases at V and 3 bases at J, with 10 bases between. The germline gives CDR1 MDHEN, CDR2 SYDVKM. This CDR3 comprises 13 residues. As DNA, the CDR3 is TGTGCCAGCAGTCCACCAGGGGACACTGAAGCTTTCTTT. This gives the protein CASSPPGDTEAFF.

V gene TRBV4-3 combines with J gene TRBJ1-5; 7 bases match TRBD1. Germline CDR1 reads LGHNA; CDR2 reads YSLEER. The CDR3 length is 15 residues. With 0 bases clipped from V and 6 bases from J, the junction kept 5 bases outside the gene matches. CDR3 nucleotide sequence: TGCGCCAGCAGCCAAGATAGGCAGGGGGGTCAGCCCCAGCATTTT. Translated: CASSQDRQGGQPQHF.

The V and J genes are TRBV10-3 and TRBJ1-4; D is undetermined. Germline CDR1 and CDR2: ENHRY and SYGVKD. The V and J ends lost 4 bases and 7 bases respectively, with 13 bases between them. This CDR3 is 14 amino acids long. CDR3 in amino acids: CAISVSGSGEKLFF. In DNA form, the CDR3 reads TGTGCCATCAGTGTATCGGGGTCCGGTGAAAAACTGTTTTTT.